This TCR beta chain is from a study of blood T cells in healthy people across ages. In germline, CDR1 is SGHRS, CDR2 YFSETQ. The CDR3 totals 15 residues. The J segment lost 7 bases and the V segment lost 2 bases, leaving 3 bases of the junction unmatched. The study's findings and limits: Naive T cell percentage showed a strong correlation with TCR beta diversity.

This clonotype was detected only a few times. The antigen is undetermined. A second PCR, run for about 6 to 12 cycles, used a sample-barcoded 5' primer plus a J-beta primer mix. TCRdb independently ran MiXCR on the 5' RACE reads; one entry per CDR3 protein. The sample yields 700,000 or so distinct CDR3 sequences, 20% to 25% seen once. V and J are TRBV5-1 and TRBJ2-1; 13 bases are a match to TRBD2. Sequenced material: blood. The TCR sequence derives from a man between 65 and 85 years old in good health. CDR3 residues: CASSFTSGRENEQFF. CDR3 DNA: TGCGCCAGCAGCTTTACTAGCGGGAGGGAAAATGAGCAGTTCTTC.